This passage covers 20 T cell receptor beta chains from one sample sequenced in a study of T cell responses to AZD1222 COVID-19 vaccine. TCRdb keeps only in-frame clones here, not all; method: immunoSEQ multiplex PCR. The sample carries roughly 50,000 clones, about 85% recorded once. Here the sequenced sample was peripheral blood, taken on day 0 of AZD1222 vaccination. The source is an adult in good health.

This clone is a singleton in its sample. V usage is TRBV9 and J usage is TRBJ1-2; D is unclear. Trimming took off 0 bases at V and 5 bases at J, with 14 bases between the two ends. Germline CDR1 is SGDLS and CDR2 is YYNGEE. The CDR3 spans 15 residues. The CDR3: CASSVEPDGLYGYTF. The CDR3 nucleotides read TGTGCCAGCAGCGTAGAACCCGACGGGTTGTATGGCTACACCTTC.

J is TRBJ2-2 and V is TRBV6-4, with TRBD1 matching 8 bases. CDR3 length: 19 amino acids. Germline assignment: CDR1 MRHNA and CDR2 SNTAGT. The V gene end was trimmed by 6 bases and the J gene end by 5 bases; junction bases not matched to a gene: 20. The CDR3 sequence is CASSTIFDPGQGRTGELFF. CDR3 in DNA: TGTGCCAGCAGCACTATTTTTGATCCCGGACAGGGAAGGACCGGGGAGCTGTTTTTT.

The chain joins TRBV25-1 to TRBJ1-4; no clear D. Trimming left V 0 bases short and J 7 bases short, with 3 bases between. The CDR3 loop spans 12 amino acids. Per the germline V gene, CDR1 is MGHDK and CDR2 is SYGVNS. DNA for the CDR3: TGTGCCAGCAGTGAATATGGTGAAAAACTGTTTTTT. This sequence encodes CASSEYGEKLFF.

The gene calls are TRBV28 and TRBJ1-5; 8 nucleotides match TRBD1. The ends lost 5 bases at V and 0 bases at J; junction bases unmatched: 9. The germline gives CDR1 MDHEN, CDR2 SYDVKM. The length of the CDR3 is 17 residues. The DNA for the CDR3 is TGTGCCAGCAGTCAAGGACAGGGTCTTTATAGCAATCAGCCCCAGCATTTT. This codes for CASSQGQGLYSNQPQHF.

This chain links TRBV24-1 with TRBJ1-2; D remains unclear. The length of the CDR3 is 13 residues. Germline lookup yields CDR1 KGHDR and CDR2 SFDVKD. Trimming took 6 bases from V and 4 from J, leaving 11 bases between them. The CDR3 coding sequence is TGTGCCACCAGTTTAGGGCTAGGCTATGGCTACACCTTC. This translates into CATSLGLGYGYTF.

The V call is TRBV15, the J call TRBJ1-4; 10 positions agree with TRBD1. The CDR3 totals 15 residues. Germline CDR1 is LNHNV and CDR2 is YYDKDF (reference sequence). The V gene end was trimmed by 3 bases and the J gene end by 11 bases; junction bases not matched to a gene: 9. The CDR3 DNA reads as TGTGCCACCAGCAGGGACAGGGGGGATGCGAGGAAACTGTTTTTT. It translates to CATSRDRGDARKLFF.

The gene calls are TRBV5-1 and TRBJ2-1, with 8 bases that match TRBD2. Germline CDR1 reads SGHRS; CDR2 reads YFSETQ. The ends lost 4 bases at V and 2 bases at J; junction bases unmatched: 8. There are 16 residues in the CDR3. CDR3 sequence (DNA): TGCGCCAGCAGCCTGGACGCGGGGGGCGCCTACAATGAGCAGTTCTTC. Protein: CASSLDAGGAYNEQFF. Based on the CDR3 plus reference TRBV5-1 and TRBJ2-1, the full variable domain is KAGVTQTPRYLIKTRGQQVTLSCSPISGHRSVSWYQQTPGQGLQFLFEYFSETQRNKGNFPGRFSGRQFSNSRSEMNVSTLELGDSALYLCASSLDAGGAYNEQFFGPGTRLTVL.

V and J are TRBV6-5 and TRBJ2-5; D possibly corresponds to TRBD2 (7 bases). CDR3 length: 15 amino acids. Germline CDR1 is MNHEY and CDR2 is SVGAGI. Between the trimmed V and J ends, which lost 7 bases and 2 bases, there was a span of 17 bases. For the CDR3, the DNA is TGTGCCAGCATCCGAGGGGGGGCAGGGCAAGAGACCCAGTACTTC. Residues: CASIRGGAGQETQYF.

This sequence joins TRBV25-1 and TRBJ2-2; 9 nucleotides agree with TRBD1. Germline values: CDR1 MGHDK, CDR2 SYGVNS. Germline trimming cut 4 bases from V and 6 bases from J; bases unmatched to any gene: 9. The CDR3 covers 16 residues. CDR3 nucleotides: TGTGCCAGCAGTGGATTGGGGACAGGGAGGGCCGGGGAGCTGTTTTTT. It codes for CASSGLGTGRAGELFF.

The chain combines TRBV5-1 with TRBJ2-1; D possibly uses TRBD1 or TRBD2 (5 bases each). Between the trimmed V and J ends, which lost 0 bases and 0 bases, there was a span of 16 bases. In germline, CDR1 is SGHRS, CDR2 YFSETQ. CDR3 length: 18 residues. The CDR3 loop is CASSLAWGYHASYNEQFF. The DNA of the CDR3 is TGCGCCAGCAGCTTGGCCTGGGGGTACCACGCCTCCTACAATGAGCAGTTCTTC.

This sequence joins TRBV24-1 and TRBJ2-2; perhaps TRBD2 as D (6 bases). Germline V gene data show CDR1 as KGHDR and CDR2 as SFDVKD. The CDR3 is 15 amino acids. Trimming left V 5 bases short and J 1 base short, with 10 bases between. Written as DNA, the CDR3 is TGTGCCACCAGTGTGGGGCGGGAGAACACCGGGGAGCTGTTTTTT. Translated: CATSVGRENTGELFF.

The chain recombines TRBV6-2 or TRBV6-3 with TRBJ2-7; D is ambiguous. The CDR3 contains 13 residues. Deletions cut 6 bases from V and 0 bases from J, with 9 bases between. CDR1 and CDR2 from the germline V gene are MNHEY and SVGEGT. The CDR3, as DNA: TGTGCCAGCAGCCACAGAGGCTCCTACGAGCAGTACTTC. Translated, it gives CASSHRGSYEQYF.

The gene calls are TRBV5-1 and TRBJ2-3; TRBD1 matches at 9 bases. The CDR3 runs to 19 residues. From germline, CDR1 is SGHRS and CDR2 YFSETQ. J was trimmed by 3 bases and V by 0 bases; bases with no gene match: 14. The CDR3 DNA is TGCGCCAGCAGCTTGGGACCGACAGGGGGTCTAGTAAGAACAGATACGCAGTATTTT. Translation gives CASSLGPTGGLVRTDTQYF.

J is TRBJ1-5 and V is TRBV28, with D unresolved. The CDR3 loop spans 15 amino acids. Trimming took 2 bases from V and 7 from J, leaving 15 bases between them. The germline V gene has CDR1 MDHEN and CDR2 SYDVKM. CDR3 region: CASSLPTTVGQPQHF. In DNA, the CDR3 is TGTGCCAGCAGTTTACCGACGACCGTAGGACAGCCCCAGCATTTT.

The rearrangement joins TRBV5-4 to TRBJ2-1, with D tentatively TRBD1 (6 bases). Germline V CDR1 and CDR2: SGHNT, YYREEE (reference sequence). CDR3 length: 15 residues. Trimming took 2 bases from V and 4 from J, leaving 13 bases between them. The CDR3 spells CASSFRQANYNEQFF. CDR3 sequence (DNA): TGTGCCAGCAGCTTCAGACAGGCCAATTACAATGAGCAGTTCTTC.

The chain has TRBV9 and TRBJ2-1; tentatively, D is TRBD1 (6 bases). Germline-derived CDR1 and CDR2 are SGDLS and YYNGEE. The CDR3 is 15 amino acids. Trimming stripped 0 bases from V and 5 bases from J, with 12 bases between. CDR3 residues: CASSVGRGADNEQFF. CDR3 DNA: TGTGCCAGCAGCGTAGGCAGGGGAGCAGACAATGAGCAGTTCTTC.

The genes are TRBV7-7 and TRBJ2-3; the D is unclear. The germline V gene encodes CDR1 SSHAT and CDR2 FNYEAQ (reference sequence). Trimming removed 5 bases from V and 1 base from J, with 10 bases in between. The length of the CDR3 is 14 residues. The CDR3 region is CASSPGQGTDTQYF. The CDR3 coding sequence is TGTGCCAGCAGCCCCGGGCAGGGCACAGATACGCAGTATTTT.

DNA for the CDR3: TGTGCCAGCAGTTCCCTAGCCTCACAGGGTAACTATGGCTACACCTTC. Translating it yields CASSSLASQGNYGYTF. The chain is built from TRBV28 and TRBJ1-2; possible D gene TRBD1, 6 bases. The CDR3 is made up of 16 amino acids. The germline gives CDR1 MDHEN, CDR2 SYDVKM. V lost 4 bases and J lost 1, with 16 bases in between.

The CDR3 bases are TGTGCCAGCAGTCTAACCCCCCCCCAGACTTCTAATTCACCCCTCCACTTT. Protein: CASSLTPPQTSNSPLHF. The chain combines TRBV27 with TRBJ1-6; D not resolved. V gave up 5 bases and J gave up 6 bases, with 20 bases separating them. CDR1 is MNHEY and CDR2 is SMNVEV in the germline V gene (reference sequence). This CDR3 contains 17 residues.

The chain has TRBV7-6 and TRBJ1-1; tentative D call: TRBD1 (5 bases). V shed 5 bases and J shed 4 bases, with 17 bases lying between them. Germline CDR1 is SGHVS and CDR2 is FNYEAQ. This CDR3 has 15 residues. For the CDR3, the DNA is TGTGCCAGCAGCCCGGGAGGCAGGGTCGGCACTGAAGCTTTCTTT. It is translated as CASSPGGRVGTEAFF.